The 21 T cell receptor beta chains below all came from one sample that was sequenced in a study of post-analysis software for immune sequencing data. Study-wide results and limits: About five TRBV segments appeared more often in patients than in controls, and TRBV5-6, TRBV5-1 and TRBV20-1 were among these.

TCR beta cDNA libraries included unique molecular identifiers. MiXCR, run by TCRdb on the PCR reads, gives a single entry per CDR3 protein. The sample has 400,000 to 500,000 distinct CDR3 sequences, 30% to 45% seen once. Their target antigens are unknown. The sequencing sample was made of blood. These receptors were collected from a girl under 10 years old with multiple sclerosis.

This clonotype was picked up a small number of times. CDR3 amino acids: CSARGSVRASGLYNEQFF. In DNA, the CDR3 is TGCAGTGCTAGAGGAAGCGTAAGAGCGAGCGGCCTCTACAATGAGCAGTTCTTC. The V and J genes are TRBV20-1 and TRBJ2-1; tentative D call: TRBD2 (5 bases). In germline, CDR1 is DFQATT, CDR2 SNEGSKA (reference sequence). This CDR3 spans 18 amino acids. Deletions cut 1 base from V and 3 bases from J, with 22 bases between.

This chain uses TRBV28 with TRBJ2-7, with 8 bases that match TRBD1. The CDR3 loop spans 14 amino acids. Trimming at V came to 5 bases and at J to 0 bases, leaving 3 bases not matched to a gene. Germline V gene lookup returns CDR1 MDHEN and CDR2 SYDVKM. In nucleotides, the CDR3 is TGTGCCAGCAGTACCACAGGGGGCTCCTACGAGCAGTACTTC. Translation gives CASSTTGGSYEQYF.

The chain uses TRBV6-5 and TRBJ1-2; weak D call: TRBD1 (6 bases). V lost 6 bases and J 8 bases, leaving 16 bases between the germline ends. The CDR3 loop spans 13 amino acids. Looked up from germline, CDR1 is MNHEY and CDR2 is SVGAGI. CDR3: CASRFQGMGGYTF. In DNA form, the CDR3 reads TGTGCCAGCAGATTTCAGGGGATGGGAGGCTACACCTTC.

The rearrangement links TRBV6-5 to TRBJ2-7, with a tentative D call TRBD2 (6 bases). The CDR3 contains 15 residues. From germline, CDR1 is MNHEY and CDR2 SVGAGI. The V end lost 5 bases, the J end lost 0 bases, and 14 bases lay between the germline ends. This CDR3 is CASSVTGTFSYEQYF. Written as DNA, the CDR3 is TGTGCCAGCAGTGTGACCGGGACTTTCTCCTACGAGCAGTACTTC.

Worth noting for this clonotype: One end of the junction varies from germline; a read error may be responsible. In DNA, the CDR3 is TGTGCCACCAGTGGTAGAGGGGGCAACACTGCAGCTTTCTTT. It translates to CATSGRGGNTAAFF. This chain joins TRBV24-1 and TRBJ1-1, with 7 positions matching TRBD1. CDR3 length: 14 residues. Germline V gene sequence: CDR1 KGHDR, CDR2 SFDVKD.

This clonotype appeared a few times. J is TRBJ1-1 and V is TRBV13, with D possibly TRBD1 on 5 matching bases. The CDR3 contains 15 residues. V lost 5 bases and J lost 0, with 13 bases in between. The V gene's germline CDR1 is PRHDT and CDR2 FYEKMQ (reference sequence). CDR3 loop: CASSPTWGLNTEAFF. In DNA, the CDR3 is TGTGCCAGCAGCCCAACCTGGGGGTTGAACACTGAAGCTTTCTTT.

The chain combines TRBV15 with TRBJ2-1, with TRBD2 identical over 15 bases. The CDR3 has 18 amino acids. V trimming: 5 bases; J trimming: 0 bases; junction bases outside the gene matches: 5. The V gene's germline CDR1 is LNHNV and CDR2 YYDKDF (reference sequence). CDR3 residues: CATSRWGLAGGSYNEQFF. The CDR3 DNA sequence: TGTGCCACCAGCCGATGGGGACTAGCGGGGGGCTCCTACAATGAGCAGTTCTTC.

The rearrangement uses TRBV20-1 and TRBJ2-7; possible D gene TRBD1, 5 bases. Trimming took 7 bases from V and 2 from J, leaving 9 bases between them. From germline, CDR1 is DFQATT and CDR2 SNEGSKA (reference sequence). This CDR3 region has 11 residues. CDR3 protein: CSGAGPYEQYF. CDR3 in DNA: TGCAGTGGGGCAGGGCCCTACGAGCAGTACTTC.

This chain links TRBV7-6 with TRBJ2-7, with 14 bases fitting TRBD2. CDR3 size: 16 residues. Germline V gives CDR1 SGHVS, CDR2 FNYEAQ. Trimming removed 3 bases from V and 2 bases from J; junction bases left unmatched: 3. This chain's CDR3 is CASSLGLAGETYEQYF. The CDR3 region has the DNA TGTGCCAGCAGCTTGGGACTAGCGGGGGAGACCTACGAGCAGTACTTC.

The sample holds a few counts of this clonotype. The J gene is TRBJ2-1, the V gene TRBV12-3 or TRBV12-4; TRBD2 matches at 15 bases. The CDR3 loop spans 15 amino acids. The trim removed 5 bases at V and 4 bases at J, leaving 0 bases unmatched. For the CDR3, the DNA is TGTGCCAGCAGTGGGACTAGCGGGAGGTACAATGAGCAGTTCTTC. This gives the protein CASSGTSGRYNEQFF.

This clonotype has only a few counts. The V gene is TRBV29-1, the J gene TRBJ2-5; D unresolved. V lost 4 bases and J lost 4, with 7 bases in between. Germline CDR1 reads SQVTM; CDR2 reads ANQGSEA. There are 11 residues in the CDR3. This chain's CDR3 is CSVVSGETQYF. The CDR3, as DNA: TGCAGCGTTGTTTCGGGAGAGACCCAGTACTTC.

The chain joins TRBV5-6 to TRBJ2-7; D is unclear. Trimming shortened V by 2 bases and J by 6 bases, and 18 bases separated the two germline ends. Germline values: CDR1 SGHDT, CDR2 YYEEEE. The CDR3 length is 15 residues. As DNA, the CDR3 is TGTGCCAGCAGCTTCAGACTCACCGAGACCTCCGAGCAGTACTTC. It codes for CASSFRLTETSEQYF. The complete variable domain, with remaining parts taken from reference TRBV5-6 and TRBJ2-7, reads DAGVTQSPTHLIKTRGQQVTLRCSPKSGHDTVSWYQQALGQGPQFIFQYYEEEERQRGNFPDRFSGHQFPNYSSELNVNALLLGDSALYLCASSFRLTETSEQYFGPGTRLTVT.

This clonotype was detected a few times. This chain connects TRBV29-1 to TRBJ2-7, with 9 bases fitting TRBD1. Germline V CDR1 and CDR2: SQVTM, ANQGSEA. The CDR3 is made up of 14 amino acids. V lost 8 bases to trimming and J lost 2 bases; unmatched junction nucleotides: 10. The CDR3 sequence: CSFLSGTGTYEQYF. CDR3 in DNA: TGCAGCTTCCTGTCCGGGACAGGGACCTACGAGCAGTACTTC.

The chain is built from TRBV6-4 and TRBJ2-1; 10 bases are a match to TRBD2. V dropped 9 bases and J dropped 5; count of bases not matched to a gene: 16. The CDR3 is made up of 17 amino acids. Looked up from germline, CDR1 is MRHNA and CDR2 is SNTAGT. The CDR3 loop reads CARTELAGRGSHNEQFF. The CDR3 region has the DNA TGTGCCAGGACTGAACTAGCGGGACGGGGATCACACAATGAGCAGTTCTTC.

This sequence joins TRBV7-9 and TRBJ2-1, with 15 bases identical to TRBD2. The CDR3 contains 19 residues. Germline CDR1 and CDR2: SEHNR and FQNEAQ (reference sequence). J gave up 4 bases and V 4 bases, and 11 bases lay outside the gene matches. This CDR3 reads CASSSLWTSGGAGYNEQFF. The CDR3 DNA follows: TGTGCCAGCAGCTCACTTTGGACTAGCGGGGGGGCCGGTTACAATGAGCAGTTCTTC. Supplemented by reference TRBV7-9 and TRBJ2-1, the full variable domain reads DTGVSQNPRHKITKRGQNVTFRCDPISEHNRLYWYRQTLGQGPEFLTYFQNEAQLEKSRLLSDRFSAERPKGSFSTLEIQRTEQGDSAMYLCASSSLWTSGGAGYNEQFFGPGTRLTVL.

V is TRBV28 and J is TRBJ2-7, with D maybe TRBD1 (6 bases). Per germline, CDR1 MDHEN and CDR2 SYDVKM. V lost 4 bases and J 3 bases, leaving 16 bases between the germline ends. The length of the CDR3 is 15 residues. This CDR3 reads CASSSPQGMGYEQYF. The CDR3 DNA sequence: TGTGCCAGCAGTTCACCCCAGGGGATGGGCTACGAGCAGTACTTC.

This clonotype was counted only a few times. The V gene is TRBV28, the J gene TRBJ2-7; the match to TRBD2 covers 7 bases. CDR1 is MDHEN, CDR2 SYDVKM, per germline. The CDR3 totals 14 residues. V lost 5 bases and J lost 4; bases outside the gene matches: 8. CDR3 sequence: CASSLGGRTYEQYF. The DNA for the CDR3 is TGTGCCAGCAGTCTAGGCGGGAGAACGTACGAGCAGTACTTC.

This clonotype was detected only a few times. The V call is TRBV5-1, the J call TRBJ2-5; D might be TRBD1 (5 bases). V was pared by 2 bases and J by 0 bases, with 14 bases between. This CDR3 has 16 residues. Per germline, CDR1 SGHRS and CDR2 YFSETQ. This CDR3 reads CASSFDFKDNQETQYF. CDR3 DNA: TGCGCCAGCAGCTTCGATTTTAAGGACAACCAAGAGACCCAGTACTTC.

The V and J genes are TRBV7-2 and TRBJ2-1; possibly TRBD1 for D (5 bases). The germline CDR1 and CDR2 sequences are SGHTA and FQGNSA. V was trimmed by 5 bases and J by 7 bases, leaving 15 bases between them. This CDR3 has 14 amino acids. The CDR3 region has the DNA TGTGCCAGCAGCCCGGACAAGTGGTGGAATGAGCAGTTCTTC. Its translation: CASSPDKWWNEQFF. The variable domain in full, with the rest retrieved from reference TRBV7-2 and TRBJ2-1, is GAGVSQSPSNKVTEKGKDVELRCDPISGHTALYWYRQSLGQGLEFLIYFQGNSAPDKSGLPSDRFSAERTGGSVSTLTIQRTQQEDSAVYLCASSPDKWWNEQFFGPGTRLTVL.

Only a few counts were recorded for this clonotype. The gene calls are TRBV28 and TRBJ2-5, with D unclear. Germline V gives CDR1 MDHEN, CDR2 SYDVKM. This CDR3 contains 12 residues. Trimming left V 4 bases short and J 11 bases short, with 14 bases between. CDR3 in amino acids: CASSSRLPEQYF. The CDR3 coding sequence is TGTGCCAGCAGTTCCCGTCTTCCGGAGCAGTACTTC.

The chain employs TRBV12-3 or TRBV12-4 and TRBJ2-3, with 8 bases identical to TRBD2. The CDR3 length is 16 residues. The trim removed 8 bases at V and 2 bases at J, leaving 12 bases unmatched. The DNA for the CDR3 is TGTGCCAGCCGCCCCTACATAGCGGGACTCACAGATACGCAGTATTTT. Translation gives CASRPYIAGLTDTQYF.